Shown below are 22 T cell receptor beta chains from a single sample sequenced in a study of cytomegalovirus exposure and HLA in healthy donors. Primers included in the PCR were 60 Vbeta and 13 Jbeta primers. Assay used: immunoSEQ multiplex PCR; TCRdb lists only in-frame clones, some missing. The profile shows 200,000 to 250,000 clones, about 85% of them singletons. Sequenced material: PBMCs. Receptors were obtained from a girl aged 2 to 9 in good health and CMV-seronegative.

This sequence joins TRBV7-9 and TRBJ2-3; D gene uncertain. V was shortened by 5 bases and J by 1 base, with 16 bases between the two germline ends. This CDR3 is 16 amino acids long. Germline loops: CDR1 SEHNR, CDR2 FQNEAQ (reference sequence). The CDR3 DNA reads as TGTGCCAGCAGCCCCCCTGGCAGGCCCGGCACAGATACGCAGTATTTT. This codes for CASSPPGRPGTDTQYF. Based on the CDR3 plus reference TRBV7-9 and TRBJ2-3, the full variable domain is DTGVSQNPRHKITKRGQNVTFRCDPISEHNRLYWYRQTLGQGPEFLTYFQNEAQLEKSRLLSDRFSAERPKGSFSTLEIQRTEQGDSAMYLCASSPPGRPGTDTQYFGPGTRLTVL.

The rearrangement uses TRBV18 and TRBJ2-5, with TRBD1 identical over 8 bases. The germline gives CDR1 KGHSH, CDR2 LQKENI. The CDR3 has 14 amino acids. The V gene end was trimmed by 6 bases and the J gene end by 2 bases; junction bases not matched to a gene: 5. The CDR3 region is CASSSTGVQETQYF. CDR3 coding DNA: TGTGCCAGCTCTTCGACAGGGGTACAAGAGACCCAGTACTTC.

The CDR3 DNA follows: TGCAGTGTAGTGAACACCGGGGAGCTGTTTTTT. Amino acids: CSVVNTGELFF. The chain recombines TRBV20-1 with TRBJ2-2; D remains ambiguous. Germline lookup yields CDR1 DFQATT and CDR2 SNEGSKA (reference sequence). The CDR3 has 11 amino acids. V was shortened by 7 bases and J by 1 base, with 4 bases between the two germline ends.

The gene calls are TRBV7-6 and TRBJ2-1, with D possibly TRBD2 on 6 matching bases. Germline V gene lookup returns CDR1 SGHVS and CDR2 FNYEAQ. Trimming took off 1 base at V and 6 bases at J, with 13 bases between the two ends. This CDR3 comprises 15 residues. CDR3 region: CASSLVAAGLNEQFF. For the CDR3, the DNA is TGTGCCAGCAGCTTAGTGGCAGCGGGCCTCAATGAGCAGTTCTTC. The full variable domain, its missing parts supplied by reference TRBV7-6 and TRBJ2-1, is GAGVSQSPRYKVTKRGQDVALRCDPISGHVSLYWYRQALGQGPEFLTYFNYEAQQDKSGLPNDRFSAERPEGSISTLTIQRTEQRDSAMYRCASSLVAAGLNEQFFGPGTRLTVL.

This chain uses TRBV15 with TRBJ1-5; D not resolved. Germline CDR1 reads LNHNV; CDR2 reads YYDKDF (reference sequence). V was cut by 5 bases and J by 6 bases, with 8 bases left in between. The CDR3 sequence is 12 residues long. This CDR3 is CATSHGIQPQHF. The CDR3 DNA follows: TGTGCCACCAGCCACGGGATTCAGCCCCAGCATTTT.

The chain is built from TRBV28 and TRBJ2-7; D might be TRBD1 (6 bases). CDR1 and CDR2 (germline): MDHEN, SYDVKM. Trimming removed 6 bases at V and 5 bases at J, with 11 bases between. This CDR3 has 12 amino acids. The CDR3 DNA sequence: TGTGCCAGCAGGCCCTGGGGGCACGAGCAGTACTTC. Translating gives CASRPWGHEQYF.

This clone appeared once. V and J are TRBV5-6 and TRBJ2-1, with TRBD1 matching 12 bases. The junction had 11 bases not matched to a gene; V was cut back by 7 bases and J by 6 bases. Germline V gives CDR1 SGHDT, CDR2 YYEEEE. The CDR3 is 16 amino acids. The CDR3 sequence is CASGPGQGAWSNEQFF. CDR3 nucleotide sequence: TGTGCCAGCGGACCGGGACAGGGGGCGTGGAGCAATGAGCAGTTCTTC.

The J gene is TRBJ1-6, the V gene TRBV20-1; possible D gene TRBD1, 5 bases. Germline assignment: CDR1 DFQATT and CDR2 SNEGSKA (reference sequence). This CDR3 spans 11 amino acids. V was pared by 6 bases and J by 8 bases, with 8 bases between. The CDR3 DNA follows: TGCAGTGCGACGACAGATTCACCCCTCCACTTT. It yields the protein CSATTDSPLHF.

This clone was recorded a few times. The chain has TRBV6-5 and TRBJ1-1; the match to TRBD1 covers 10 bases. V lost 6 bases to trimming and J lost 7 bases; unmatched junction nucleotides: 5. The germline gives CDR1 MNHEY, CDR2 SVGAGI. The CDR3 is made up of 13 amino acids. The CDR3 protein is CASRRTGGFEAFF. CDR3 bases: TGTGCCAGCAGAAGGACAGGGGGGTTTGAAGCTTTCTTT.

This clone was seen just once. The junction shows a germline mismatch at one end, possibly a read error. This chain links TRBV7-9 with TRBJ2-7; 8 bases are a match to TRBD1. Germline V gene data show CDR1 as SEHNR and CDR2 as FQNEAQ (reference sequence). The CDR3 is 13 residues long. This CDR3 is CSSSFQGAGEQYF. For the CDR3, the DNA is TGTTCCAGCAGCTTCCAGGGGGCTGGGGAGCAGTACTTC.

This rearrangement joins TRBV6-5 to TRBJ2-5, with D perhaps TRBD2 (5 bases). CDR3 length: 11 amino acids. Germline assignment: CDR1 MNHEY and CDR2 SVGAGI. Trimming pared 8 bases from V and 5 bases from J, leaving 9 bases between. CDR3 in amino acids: CASRRGETQYF. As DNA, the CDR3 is TGTGCCAGCCGGCGAGGGGAGACCCAGTACTTC.

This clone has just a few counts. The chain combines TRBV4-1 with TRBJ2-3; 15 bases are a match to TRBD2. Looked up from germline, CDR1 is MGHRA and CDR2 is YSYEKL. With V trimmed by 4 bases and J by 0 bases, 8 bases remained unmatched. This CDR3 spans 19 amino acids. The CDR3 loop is CASSRGLAGGPTSTDTQYF. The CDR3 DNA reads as TGCGCCAGCAGCCGGGGACTAGCGGGGGGCCCAACTAGCACAGATACGCAGTATTTT.

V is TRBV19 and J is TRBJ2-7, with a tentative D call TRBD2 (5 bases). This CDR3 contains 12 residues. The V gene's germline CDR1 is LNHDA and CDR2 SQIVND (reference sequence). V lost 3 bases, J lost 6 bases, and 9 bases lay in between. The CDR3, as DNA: TGTGCCAGTAGTATCCGAGGGAGCGAGCAGTACTTC. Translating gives CASSIRGSEQYF.

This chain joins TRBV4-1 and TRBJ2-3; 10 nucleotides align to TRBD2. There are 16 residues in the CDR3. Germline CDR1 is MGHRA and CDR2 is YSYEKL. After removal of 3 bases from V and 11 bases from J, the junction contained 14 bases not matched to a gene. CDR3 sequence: CASSQVERGGQGGQYF. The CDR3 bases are TGCGCCAGCAGCCAGGTCGAGCGGGGGGGCCAGGGTGGGCAGTATTTT.

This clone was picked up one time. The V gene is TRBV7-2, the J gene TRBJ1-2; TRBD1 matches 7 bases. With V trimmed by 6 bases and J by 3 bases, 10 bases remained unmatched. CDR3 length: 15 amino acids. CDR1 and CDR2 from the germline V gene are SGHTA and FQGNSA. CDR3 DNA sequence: TGTGCCAGCAGGTTGACAGGGATAGGTGACTATGGCTACACCTTC. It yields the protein CASRLTGIGDYGYTF. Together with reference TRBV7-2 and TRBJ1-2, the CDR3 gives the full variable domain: GAGVSQSPSNKVTEKGKDVELRCDPISGHTALYWYRQSLGQGLEFLIYFQGNSAPDKSGLPSDRFSAERTGGSVSTLTIQRTQQEDSAVYLCASRLTGIGDYGYTFGSGTRLTVV.

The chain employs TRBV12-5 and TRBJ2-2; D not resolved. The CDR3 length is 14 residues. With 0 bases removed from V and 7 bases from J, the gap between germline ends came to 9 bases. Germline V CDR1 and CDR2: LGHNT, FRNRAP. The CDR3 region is CASGLVGVFGELFF. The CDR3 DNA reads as TGTGCTAGTGGTTTGGTAGGAGTTTTCGGGGAGCTGTTTTTT.

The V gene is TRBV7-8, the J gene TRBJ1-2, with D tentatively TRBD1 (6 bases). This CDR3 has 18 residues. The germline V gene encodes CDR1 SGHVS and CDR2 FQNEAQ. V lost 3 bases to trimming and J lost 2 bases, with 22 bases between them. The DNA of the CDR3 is TGTGCCAGCAGCTTGGTGGTATCGGGACACAGGGAAAACTATGGCTACACCTTC. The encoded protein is CASSLVVSGHRENYGYTF.

CDR3 sequence: CASSLAGGGETQYF. CDR3 sequence (DNA): TGTGCCAGCAGCTTGGCGGGAGGCGGGGAGACCCAGTACTTC. J is TRBJ2-5 and V is TRBV5-4; 7 bases agree with TRBD2. CDR3 length equals 14 residues. Unmatched junction bases numbered 4, after V lost 0 bases and J lost 5 bases. From germline, CDR1 is SGHNT and CDR2 YYREEE (reference sequence).

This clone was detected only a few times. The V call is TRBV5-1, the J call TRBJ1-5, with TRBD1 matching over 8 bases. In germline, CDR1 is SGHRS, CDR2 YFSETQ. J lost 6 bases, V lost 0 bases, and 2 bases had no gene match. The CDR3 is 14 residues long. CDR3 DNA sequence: TGCGCCAGCAGCTTGGGGACAGGGTCTCAGCCCCAGCATTTT. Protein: CASSLGTGSQPQHF.

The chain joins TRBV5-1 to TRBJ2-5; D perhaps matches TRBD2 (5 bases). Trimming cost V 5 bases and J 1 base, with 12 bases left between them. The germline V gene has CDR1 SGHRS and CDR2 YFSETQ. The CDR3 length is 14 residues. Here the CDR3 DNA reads TGCGCCAGCAGGAAGCCAAGCGGCCAAGAGACCCAGTACTTC. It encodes CASRKPSGQETQYF.

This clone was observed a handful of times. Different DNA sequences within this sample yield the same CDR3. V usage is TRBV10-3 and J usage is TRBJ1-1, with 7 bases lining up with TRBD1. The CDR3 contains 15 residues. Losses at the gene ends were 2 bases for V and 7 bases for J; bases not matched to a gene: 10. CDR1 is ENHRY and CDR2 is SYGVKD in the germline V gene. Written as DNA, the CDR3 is TGTGCCATCAGTGAGGTCGGGAGGGGGCAGGATGAAGCTTTCTTT. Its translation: CAISEVGRGQDEAFF.

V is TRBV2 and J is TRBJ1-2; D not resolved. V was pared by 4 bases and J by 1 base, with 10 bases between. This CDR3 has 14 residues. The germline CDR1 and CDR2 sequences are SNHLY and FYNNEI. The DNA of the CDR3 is TGTGCCAGCAGTGCTAGGGAGGGTAACTATGGCTACACCTTC. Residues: CASSAREGNYGYTF.